This T cell receptor (beta chain) was captured in a study of prognosis after radiotherapy for stage I lung cancer. Whole-study context: Among the patients, 7 or 8 had squamous cell carcinoma and twelve had adenocarcinoma. No patients got concurrent therapy with stereotactic body radiotherapy.

Two-round multiplex PCR amplified TCR beta CDR3 from genomic DNA. Every TRBV and TRBJ gene had its own specific primer in first-round PCR. TCRdb re-analysed the multiplex PCR reads in MiXCR, keeping a single row per CDR3 protein. The sample includes 38,000 or so distinct CDR3 sequences, approximately 25% of them seen just once. This clonotype has ten or more counts. V was clipped by 6 bases and J by 4 bases, with 16 bases between them. The CDR3 extends over 14 amino acids. CDR1 and CDR2 from the germline V gene are SNHLY and FYNNEI. The receptor was isolated from a donor over 45 with non-small cell lung cancer. This sequence joins TRBV2 and TRBJ2-7; D possibly matches TRBD1 or TRBD2 (5 bases each). Sequenced here: PBMCs, sampled before or after stereotactic body radiation therapy (not recorded which). DNA for the CDR3: TGTGCCAGCAGGAGAGGGCCGGGACCTTACGAGCAGTACTTC. Translating it yields CASRRGPGPYEQYF.